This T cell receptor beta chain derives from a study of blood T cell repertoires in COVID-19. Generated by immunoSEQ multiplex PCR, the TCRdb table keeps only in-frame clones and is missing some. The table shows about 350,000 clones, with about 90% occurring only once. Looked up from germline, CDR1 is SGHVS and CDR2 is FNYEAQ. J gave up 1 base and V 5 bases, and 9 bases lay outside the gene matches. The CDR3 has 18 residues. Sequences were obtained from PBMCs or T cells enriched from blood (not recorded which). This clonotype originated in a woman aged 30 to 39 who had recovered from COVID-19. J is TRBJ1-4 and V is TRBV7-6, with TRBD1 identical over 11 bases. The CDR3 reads CASSPGQGAYVTNEKLFF. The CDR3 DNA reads TGTGCCAGCAGCCCCGGACAGGGGGCTTACGTAACTAATGAAAAACTGTTTTTT.